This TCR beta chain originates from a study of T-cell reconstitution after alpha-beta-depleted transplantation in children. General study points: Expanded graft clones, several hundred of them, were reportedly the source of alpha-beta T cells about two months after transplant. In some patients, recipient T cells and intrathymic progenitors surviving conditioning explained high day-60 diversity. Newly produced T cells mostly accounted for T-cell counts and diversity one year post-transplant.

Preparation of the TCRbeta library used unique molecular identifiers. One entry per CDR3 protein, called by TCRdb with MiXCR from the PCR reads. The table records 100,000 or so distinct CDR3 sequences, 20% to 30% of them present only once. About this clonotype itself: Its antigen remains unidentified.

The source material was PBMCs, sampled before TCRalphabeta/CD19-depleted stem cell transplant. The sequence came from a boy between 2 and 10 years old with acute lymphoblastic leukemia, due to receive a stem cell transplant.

CDR3 residues: CASSEDRGDRYGYTF. The CDR3 DNA is TGTGCCAGCAGCGAAGACAGGGGGGACCGCTATGGCTACACCTTC. This rearrangement joins TRBV7-2 to TRBJ1-2; TRBD1 agrees at 9 bases. The CDR3 contains 15 residues. V was clipped by 5 bases and J by 4 bases; unmatched bases: 8. The germline CDR1 and CDR2 sequences are SGHTA and FQGNSA.